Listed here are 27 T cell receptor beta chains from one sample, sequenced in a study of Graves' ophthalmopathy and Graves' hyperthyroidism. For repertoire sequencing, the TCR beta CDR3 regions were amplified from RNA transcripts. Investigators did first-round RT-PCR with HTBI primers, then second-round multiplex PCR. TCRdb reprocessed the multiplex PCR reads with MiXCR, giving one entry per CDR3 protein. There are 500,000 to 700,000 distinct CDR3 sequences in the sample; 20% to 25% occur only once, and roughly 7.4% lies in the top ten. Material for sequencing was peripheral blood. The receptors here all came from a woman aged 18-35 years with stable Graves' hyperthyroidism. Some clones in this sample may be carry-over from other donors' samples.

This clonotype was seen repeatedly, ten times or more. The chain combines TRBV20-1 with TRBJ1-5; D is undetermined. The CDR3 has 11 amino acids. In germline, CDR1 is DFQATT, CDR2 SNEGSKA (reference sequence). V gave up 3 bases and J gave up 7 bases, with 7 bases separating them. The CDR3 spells CSASNKQPQHF. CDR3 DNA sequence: TGCAGTGCTAGTAACAAACAGCCCCAGCATTTT.

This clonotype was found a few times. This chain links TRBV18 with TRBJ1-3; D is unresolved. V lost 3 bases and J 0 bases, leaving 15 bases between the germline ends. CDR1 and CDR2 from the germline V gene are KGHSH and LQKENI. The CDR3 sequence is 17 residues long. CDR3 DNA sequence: TGTGCCAGCTCACCGGCGGGCCTCGGCAACTCTGGAAACACCATATATTTT. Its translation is CASSPAGLGNSGNTIYF.

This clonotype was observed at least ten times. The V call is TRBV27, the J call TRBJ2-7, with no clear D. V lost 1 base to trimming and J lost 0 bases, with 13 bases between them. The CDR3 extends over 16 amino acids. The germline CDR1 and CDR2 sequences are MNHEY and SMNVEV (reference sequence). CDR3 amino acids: CASSLLIPPSSYEQYF. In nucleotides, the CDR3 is TGTGCCAGCAGTTTATTAATTCCGCCCAGCTCCTACGAGCAGTACTTC.

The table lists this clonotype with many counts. The CDR3: CASSAGGWDQPQHF. CDR3 DNA sequence: TGTGCCAGCAGTGCAGGGGGCTGGGATCAGCCCCAGCATTTT. The chain employs TRBV2 and TRBJ1-5; the match to TRBD1 covers 8 bases. V lost 4 bases and J lost 5; bases outside the gene matches: 4. The length of the CDR3 is 14 residues. CDR1 is SNHLY, CDR2 FYNNEI, per germline.

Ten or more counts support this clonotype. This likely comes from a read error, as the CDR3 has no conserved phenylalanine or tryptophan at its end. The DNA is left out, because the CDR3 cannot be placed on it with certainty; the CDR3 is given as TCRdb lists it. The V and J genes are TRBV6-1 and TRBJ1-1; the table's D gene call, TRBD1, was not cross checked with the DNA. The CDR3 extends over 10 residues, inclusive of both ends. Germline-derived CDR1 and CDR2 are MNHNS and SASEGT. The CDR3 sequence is CASSYVKGTG.

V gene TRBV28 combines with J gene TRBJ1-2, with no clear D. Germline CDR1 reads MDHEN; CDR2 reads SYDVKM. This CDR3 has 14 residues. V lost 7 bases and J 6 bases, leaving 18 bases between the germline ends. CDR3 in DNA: TGTGCCAGCAAATCCCGCTACGGGGAAGATGGCTACACCTTC. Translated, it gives CASKSRYGEDGYTF.

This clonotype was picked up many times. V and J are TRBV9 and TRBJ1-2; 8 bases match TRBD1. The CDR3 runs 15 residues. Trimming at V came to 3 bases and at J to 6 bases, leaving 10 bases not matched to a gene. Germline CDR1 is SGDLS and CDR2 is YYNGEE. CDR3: CASSGDRGGGDGYTF. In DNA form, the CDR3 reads TGTGCCAGCAGCGGCGACAGGGGTGGAGGCGATGGCTACACCTTC. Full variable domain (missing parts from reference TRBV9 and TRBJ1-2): DSGVTQTPKHLITATGQRVTLRCSPRSGDLSVYWYQQSLDQGLQFLIQYYNGEERAKGNILERFSAQQFPDLHSELNLSSLELGDSALYFCASSGDRGGGDGYTFGSGTRLTVV.

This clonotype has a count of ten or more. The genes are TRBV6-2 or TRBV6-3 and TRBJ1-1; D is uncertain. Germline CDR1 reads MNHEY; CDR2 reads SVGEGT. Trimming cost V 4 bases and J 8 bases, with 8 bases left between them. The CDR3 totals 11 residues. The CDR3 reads CASSFGQEAFF. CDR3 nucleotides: TGTGCCAGCAGTTTTGGGCAGGAAGCTTTCTTT.

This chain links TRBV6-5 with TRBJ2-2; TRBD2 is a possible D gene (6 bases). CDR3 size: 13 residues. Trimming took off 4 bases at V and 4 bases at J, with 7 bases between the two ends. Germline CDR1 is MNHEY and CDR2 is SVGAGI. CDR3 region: CASSWGVTGELFF. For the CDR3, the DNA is TGTGCCAGCAGTTGGGGGGTCACCGGGGAGCTGTTTTTT.

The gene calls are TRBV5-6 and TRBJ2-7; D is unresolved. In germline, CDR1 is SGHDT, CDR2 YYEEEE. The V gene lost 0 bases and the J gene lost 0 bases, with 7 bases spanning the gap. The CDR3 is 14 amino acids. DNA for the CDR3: TGTGCCAGCAGCTTGGTCAGCACCTCCTACGAGCAGTACTTC. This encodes CASSLVSTSYEQYF.

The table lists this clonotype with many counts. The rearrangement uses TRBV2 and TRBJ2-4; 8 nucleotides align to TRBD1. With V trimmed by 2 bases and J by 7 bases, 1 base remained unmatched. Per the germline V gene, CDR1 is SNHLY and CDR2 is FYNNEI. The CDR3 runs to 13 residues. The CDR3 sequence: CASSEWTGNIQYF. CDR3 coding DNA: TGTGCCAGCAGTGAATGGACAGGGAACATTCAGTACTTC.

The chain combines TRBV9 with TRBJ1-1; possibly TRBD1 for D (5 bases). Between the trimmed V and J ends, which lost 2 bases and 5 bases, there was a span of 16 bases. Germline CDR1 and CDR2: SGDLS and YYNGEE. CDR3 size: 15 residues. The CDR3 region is CASSVSGAQGTEAFF. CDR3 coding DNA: TGTGCCAGCAGCGTTTCCGGGGCCCAAGGGACTGAAGCTTTCTTT.

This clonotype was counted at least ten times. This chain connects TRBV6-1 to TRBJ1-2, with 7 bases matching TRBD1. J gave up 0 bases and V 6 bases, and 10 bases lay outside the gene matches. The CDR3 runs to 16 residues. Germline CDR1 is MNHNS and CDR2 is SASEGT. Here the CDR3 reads CASRTPRDRANYGYTF. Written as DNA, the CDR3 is TGTGCCAGCAGAACTCCCCGGGACAGAGCTAACTATGGCTACACCTTC.

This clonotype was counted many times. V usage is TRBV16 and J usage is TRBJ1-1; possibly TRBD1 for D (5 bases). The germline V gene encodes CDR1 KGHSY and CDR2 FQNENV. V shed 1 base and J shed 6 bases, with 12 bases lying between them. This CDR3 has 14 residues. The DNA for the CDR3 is TGTGCCAGCAGCCAATGGGGGGGGACGTCTGAAGCTTTCTTT. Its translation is CASSQWGGTSEAFF.

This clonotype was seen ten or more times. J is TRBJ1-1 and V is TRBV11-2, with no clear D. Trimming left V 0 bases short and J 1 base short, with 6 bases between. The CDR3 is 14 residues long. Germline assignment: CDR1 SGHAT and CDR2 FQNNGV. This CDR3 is CASSLDLGNTEAFF. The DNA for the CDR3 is TGTGCCAGCAGCTTAGATCTGGGGAACACTGAAGCTTTCTTT. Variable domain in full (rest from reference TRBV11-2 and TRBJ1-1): EAGVAQSPRYKIIEKRQSVAFWCNPISGHATLYWYQQILGQGPKLLIQFQNNGVVDDSQLPKDRFSAERLKGVDSTLKIQPAKLEDSAVYLCASSLDLGNTEAFFGQGTRLTVV.

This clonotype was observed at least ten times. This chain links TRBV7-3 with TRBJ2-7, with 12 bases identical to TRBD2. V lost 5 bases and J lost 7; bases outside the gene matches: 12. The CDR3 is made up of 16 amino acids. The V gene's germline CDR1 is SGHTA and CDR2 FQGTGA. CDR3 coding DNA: TGTGCCAGCAGCATCCGGACTAGCGGGGCCCCCGGGGAGCAGTACTTC. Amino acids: CASSIRTSGAPGEQYF.

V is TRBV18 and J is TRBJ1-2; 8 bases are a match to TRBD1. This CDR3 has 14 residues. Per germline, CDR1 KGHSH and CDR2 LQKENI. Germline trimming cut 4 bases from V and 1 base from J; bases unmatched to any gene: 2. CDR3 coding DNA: TGTGCCAGCTCACGGGGACAGGATAACTATGGCTACACCTTC. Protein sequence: CASSRGQDNYGYTF.

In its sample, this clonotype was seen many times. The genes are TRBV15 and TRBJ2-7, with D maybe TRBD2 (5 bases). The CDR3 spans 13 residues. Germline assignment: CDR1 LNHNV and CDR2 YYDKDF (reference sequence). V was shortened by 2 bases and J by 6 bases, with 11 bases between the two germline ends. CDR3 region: CATSRRLGSEQYF. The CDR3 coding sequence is TGTGCCACCAGCAGAAGGTTAGGGAGCGAGCAGTACTTC.

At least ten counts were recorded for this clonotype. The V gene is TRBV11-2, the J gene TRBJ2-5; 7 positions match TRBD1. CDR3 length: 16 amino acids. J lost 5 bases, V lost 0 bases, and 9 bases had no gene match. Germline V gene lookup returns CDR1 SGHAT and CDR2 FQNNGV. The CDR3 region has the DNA TGTGCCAGCAGCTTAGATACAAGGGGGCGGGTGGAGACCCAGTACTTC. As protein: CASSLDTRGRVETQYF.

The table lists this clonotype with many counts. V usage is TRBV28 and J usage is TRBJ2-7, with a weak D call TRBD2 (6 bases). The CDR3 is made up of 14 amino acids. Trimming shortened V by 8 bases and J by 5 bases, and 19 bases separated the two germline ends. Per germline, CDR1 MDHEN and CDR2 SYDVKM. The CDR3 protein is CASRQRERVNEQYF. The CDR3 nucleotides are TGTGCCAGCCGTCAACGGGAGCGGGTCAACGAGCAGTACTTC. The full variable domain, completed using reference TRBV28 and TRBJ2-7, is DVKVTQSSRYLVKRTGEKVFLECVQDMDHENMFWYRQDPGLGLRLIYFSYDVKMKEKGDIPEGYSVSREKKERFSLILESASTNQTSMYLCASRQRERVNEQYFGPGTRLTVT.

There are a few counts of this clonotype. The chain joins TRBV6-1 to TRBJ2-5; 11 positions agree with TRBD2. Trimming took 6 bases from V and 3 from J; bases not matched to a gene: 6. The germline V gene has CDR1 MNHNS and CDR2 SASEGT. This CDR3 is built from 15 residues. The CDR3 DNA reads TGTGCCAGCAGGCAAAATAGCGGGGGGGAAGAGACCCAGTACTTC. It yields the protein CASRQNSGGEETQYF.

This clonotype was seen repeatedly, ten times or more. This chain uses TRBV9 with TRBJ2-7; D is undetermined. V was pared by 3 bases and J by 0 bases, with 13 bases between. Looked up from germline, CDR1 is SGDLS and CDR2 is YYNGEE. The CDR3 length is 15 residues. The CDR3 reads CASSAGPRSSYEQYF. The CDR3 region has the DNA TGTGCCAGCAGCGCGGGCCCCCGGAGCTCCTACGAGCAGTACTTC.

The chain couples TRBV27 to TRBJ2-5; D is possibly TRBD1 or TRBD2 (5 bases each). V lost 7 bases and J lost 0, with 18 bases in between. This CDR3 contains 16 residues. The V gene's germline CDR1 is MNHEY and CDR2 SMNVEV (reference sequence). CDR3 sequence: CASMLGAGGYQETQYF. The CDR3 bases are TGTGCCAGCATGCTAGGGGCGGGCGGATACCAAGAGACCCAGTACTTC.

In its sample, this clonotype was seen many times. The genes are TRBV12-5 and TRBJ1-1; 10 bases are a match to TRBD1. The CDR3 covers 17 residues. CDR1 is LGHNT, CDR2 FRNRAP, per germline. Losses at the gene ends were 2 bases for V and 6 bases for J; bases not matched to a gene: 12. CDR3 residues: CASGLSSRDRGYPEAFF. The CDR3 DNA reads TGTGCTAGTGGTTTGAGCAGTCGGGACAGGGGTTACCCTGAAGCTTTCTTT.

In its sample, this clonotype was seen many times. The DNA of the CDR3 is TGCAGCGTGGGCGACACTGAAGCTTTCTTT. Translation: CSVGDTEAFF. The chain combines TRBV29-1 with TRBJ1-1; D is unclear. CDR1 is SQVTM and CDR2 is ANQGSEA in the germline V gene. V shed 6 bases and J shed 3 bases, with 5 bases lying between them. The CDR3 has 10 amino acids.

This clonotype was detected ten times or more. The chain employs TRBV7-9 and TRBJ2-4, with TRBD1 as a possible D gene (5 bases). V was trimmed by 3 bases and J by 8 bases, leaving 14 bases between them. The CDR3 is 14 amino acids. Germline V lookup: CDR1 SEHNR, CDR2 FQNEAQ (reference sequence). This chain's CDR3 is CASSFRRGGDIQYF. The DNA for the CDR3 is TGTGCCAGCAGCTTCCGTAGGGGCGGCGACATTCAGTACTTC.

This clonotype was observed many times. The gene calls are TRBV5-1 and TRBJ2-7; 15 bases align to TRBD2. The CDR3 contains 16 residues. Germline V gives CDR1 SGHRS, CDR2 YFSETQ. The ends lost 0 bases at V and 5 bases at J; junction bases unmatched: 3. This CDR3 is CASSLGGLAGGHEQYF. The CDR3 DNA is TGCGCCAGCAGCTTGGGGGGACTAGCGGGAGGTCACGAGCAGTACTTC.